These T cell receptor beta chains were read from a single sample in a study of cytomegalovirus exposure and HLA in healthy donors. The protocol was immunoSEQ multiplex PCR, while the TCRdb copy is restricted to in-frame clones and leaves out a portion. The table lists about 150,000 clones, approximately 80% of them singletons. Material for sequencing was PBMCs. The receptors shown here come from a woman between 35 and 50 years old in good health and CMV-seropositive. CDR3s include the opening cysteine and the closing phenylalanine or tryptophan. A D gene is named only where the DNA matches it firmly. Some rows have no size entry. The others give once, few or many, or a class for an expanded clone.

clone size: .; J gene: TRBJ2-7; V gene: TRBV6-6; D gene: .; CDR3 protein: CASREGPYEQYF; CDR3 DNA: TGTGCCAGCAGGGAGGGCCCCTACGAGCAGTACTTC
clone size: .; J gene: TRBJ2-7; V gene: TRBV25-1; D gene: TRBD1; CDR3 protein: CASSVLRDSSYEQYF; CDR3 DNA: TGTGCCAGCAGTGTCCTCCGGGACAGCTCCTACGAGCAGTACTTC
clone size: .; J gene: TRBJ2-5; V gene: TRBV7-2; D gene: .; CDR3 protein: CASSSGSYQETQYF; CDR3 DNA: TGTGCCAGCAGCTCCGGGTCTTACCAAGAGACCCAGTACTTC
clone size: .; J gene: TRBJ1-5; V gene: TRBV19; D gene: TRBD1; CDR3 protein: CASSITGGTGVQPQHF; CDR3 DNA: TGTGCCAGTAGTATAACGGGTGGGACAGGGGTTCAGCCCCAGCATTTT
clone size: .; J gene: TRBJ2-1; V gene: TRBV7-9; D gene: .; CDR3 protein: CASSLTGVNEQFF; CDR3 DNA: TGTGCCAGCAGCTTAACCGGAGTCAATGAGCAGTTCTTC
clone size: .; J gene: TRBJ1-1; V gene: TRBV18; D gene: .; CDR3 protein: CASSPPTWGGQAFF; CDR3 DNA: TGTGCCAGCTCACCACCAACCTGGGGGGGCCAAGCTTTCTTT
clone size: .; J gene: TRBJ1-5; V gene: TRBV19; D gene: .; CDR3 protein: CASSEVQGQPQHF; CDR3 DNA: TGTGCCAGTAGCGAAGTACAGGGTCAGCCCCAGCATTTT
clone size: once; J gene: TRBJ2-7; V gene: TRBV11-3; D gene: .; CDR3 protein: CASSLVRGSAEQYF; CDR3 DNA: TGTGCCAGCAGCTTAGTCCGGGGTAGCGCCGAGCAGTACTTC
clone size: .; J gene: TRBJ1-2; V gene: TRBV6-6; D gene: .; CDR3 protein: CASLGGVLANYGYTF; CDR3 DNA: TGTGCCAGTCTAGGAGGGGTCTTAGCTAACTATGGCTACACCTTC
clone size: .; J gene: TRBJ1-2; V gene: TRBV6-5; D gene: .; CDR3 protein: CASRIGLASGYTF; CDR3 DNA: TGTGCCAGCAGGATAGGACTGGCGAGTGGCTACACCTTC
clone size: .; J gene: TRBJ2-3; V gene: TRBV20-1; D gene: .; CDR3 protein: CSAARDTQYF; CDR3 DNA: TGCAGTGCAGCTCGAGATACGCAGTATTTT
clone size: .; J gene: TRBJ2-6; V gene: TRBV28; D gene: TRBD1; CDR3 protein: CASSPGGSGANVLTF; CDR3 DNA: TGTGCCAGCAGTCCAGGGGGCTCTGGGGCCAACGTCCTGACTTTC
clone size: .; J gene: TRBJ2-1; V gene: TRBV27; D gene: TRBD2; CDR3 protein: CASSLGGRGSYNEQFF; CDR3 DNA: TGTGCCAGCAGTTTAGGCGGGAGAGGGTCCTACAATGAGCAGTTCTTC
clone size: .; J gene: TRBJ1-1; V gene: TRBV5-1; D gene: .; CDR3 protein: CASSLLRQGGTEAFF; CDR3 DNA: TGCGCCAGCAGCTTATTGCGGCAAGGGGGAACTGAAGCTTTCTTT
clone size: .; J gene: TRBJ2-7; V gene: TRBV30; D gene: TRBD1; CDR3 protein: CAWSVLGQGAEQYF; CDR3 DNA: TGTGCCTGGAGTGTACTGGGACAGGGGGCCGAGCAGTACTTC
clone size: .; J gene: TRBJ1-2; V gene: TRBV5-4; D gene: .; CDR3 protein: CASSLVGLDYGYTF; CDR3 DNA: TGTGCCAGCAGCTTGGTGGGGCTCGACTATGGCTACACCTTC
clone size: .; J gene: TRBJ2-7; V gene: TRBV15; D gene: TRBD2; CDR3 protein: CATSAGDYEQYF; CDR3 DNA: TGTGCCACCAGCGCGGGGGACTACGAGCAGTACTTC
clone size: many; J gene: TRBJ2-1; V gene: TRBV28; D gene: TRBD2; CDR3 protein: CASSQLAPNYNEQFF; CDR3 DNA: TGTGCCAGCAGCCAACTAGCGCCAAACTACAATGAGCAGTTCTTC